What follows are 26 T cell receptor beta chains derived from one specimen sequenced in a study of blood T cell repertoires in COVID-19. Data came from immunoSEQ multiplex PCR; TCRdb stores just in-frame clones and leaves some out. The profile shows 300,000 to 450,000 clones, approximately 77% of them singletons. The sequenced sample consisted of peripheral blood. These receptors came from a human donor with acute or convalescent COVID-19. The donor label of this sample is uncertain.

The chain joins TRBV24-1 to TRBJ2-1; a possible D gene is TRBD1 (6 bases). V dropped 9 bases and J dropped 6 bases, with 14 bases sitting between them. Germline lookup yields CDR1 KGHDR and CDR2 SFDVKD. This CDR3 region has 13 residues. CDR3 sequence (DNA): TGTGCCACCGGGGACAATTGGGTCAATGAGCAGTTCTTC. This codes for CATGDNWVNEQFF.

The chain uses TRBV6-5 and TRBJ1-1, with D hard to call. Germline assignment: CDR1 MNHEY and CDR2 SVGAGI. V gave up 0 bases and J gave up 10 bases, with 15 bases separating them. This CDR3 has 14 amino acids. The CDR3 bases are TGTGCCAGCAGTTACTCGGGAGCATGGGGTGGAGCTTTCTTT. The encoded protein is CASSYSGAWGGAFF.

The V and J genes are TRBV11-1 and TRBJ2-7; 11 bases align to TRBD1. Germline lookup yields CDR1 SGHAT and CDR2 FQDESV (reference sequence). Trimming took 5 bases from V and 0 from J; bases not matched to a gene: 3. The CDR3 is made up of 15 amino acids. CDR3 DNA sequence: TGTGCCAGCAGCCCGGGGACAGGGGGCTCCTACGAGCAGTACTTC. It yields the protein CASSPGTGGSYEQYF.

This clone has a handful of counts. The gene calls are TRBV6-5 and TRBJ1-1, with 8 positions matching TRBD1. Germline V CDR1 and CDR2: MNHEY, SVGAGI. CDR3 size: 14 residues. V dropped 10 bases and J dropped 1; count of bases not matched to a gene: 8. Here the CDR3 DNA reads TGTGCCACCAGGGGGCGGTTAGGGAACACTGAAGCTTTCTTT. This sequence encodes CATRGRLGNTEAFF.

This clone has just one count. V and J are TRBV18 and TRBJ1-5; a weak D match, TRBD1 (5 bases). Looked up from germline, CDR1 is KGHSH and CDR2 is LQKENI. Trimming took off 0 bases at V and 6 bases at J, with 15 bases between the two ends. The CDR3 has 16 amino acids. The CDR3, as DNA: TGTGCCAGCTCACCACCGGCGGGGGTTGGCGTTCAGCCCCAGCATTTT. This codes for CASSPPAGVGVQPQHF. The full variable domain, in which reference TRBV18 and TRBJ1-5 provide the parts outside the CDR3, is NAGVMQNPRHLVRRRGQEARLRCSPMKGHSHVYWYRQLPEEGLKFMVYLQKENIIDESGMPKERFSAEFPKEGPSILRIQQVVRGDSAAYFCASSPPAGVGVQPQHFGDGTRLSIL.

The chain carries TRBV5-8 and TRBJ1-5; tentative D call: TRBD1 (5 bases). Germline V gene lookup returns CDR1 SGHTS and CDR2 YDEGEE. The CDR3 sequence is 19 residues long. Deletions cut 1 base from V and 0 bases from J, with 20 bases between. For the CDR3, the DNA is TGTGCCAGCAGCTTGTTTAGGGGATTGTTCGAGTATAGCAATCAGCCCCAGCATTTT. This encodes CASSLFRGLFEYSNQPQHF.

V usage is TRBV6-1 and J usage is TRBJ1-5; possible D gene TRBD1, 5 bases. The CDR3 is 16 residues long. V was cut by 4 bases and J by 7 bases, with 20 bases left in between. Germline CDR1 is MNHNS and CDR2 is SASEGT. In DNA, the CDR3 is TGTGCCAGCAGTGCGACCTCTTGGGGGGTGTGGCAGCCCCAGCATTTT. This translates into CASSATSWGVWQPQHF.

V gene TRBV15 combines with J gene TRBJ2-2, with D tentatively TRBD1 (5 bases). Trimming took off 1 base at V and 1 base at J, with 7 bases between the two ends. The CDR3 totals 15 residues. Germline V lookup: CDR1 LNHNV, CDR2 YYDKDF (reference sequence). The CDR3 reads CATSRGRENTGELFF. The CDR3 DNA sequence: TGTGCCACCAGCAGAGGCAGGGAGAACACCGGGGAGCTGTTTTTT.

The rearrangement links TRBV3-1 (or the pseudogene TRBV3-2) to TRBJ1-1; the D gene is possibly TRBD1 (5 bases). With 4 bases removed from V and 2 bases from J, the gap between germline ends came to 17 bases. The germline gives CDR1 LGHDT, CDR2 YNNKEL (reference sequence). This CDR3 is built from 16 residues. Here the CDR3 reads CASSPNAGGRNTEAFF. The DNA of the CDR3 is TGTGCCAGCAGCCCAAATGCGGGGGGTAGAAACACTGAAGCTTTCTTT.

The chain joins TRBV2 to TRBJ2-1; weak D call: TRBD2 (7 bases). CDR3 size: 15 residues. V was cut by 5 bases and J by 2 bases, with 13 bases left in between. CDR1 and CDR2 (germline): SNHLY, FYNNEI. The CDR3 spells CASSHSGGPYNEQFF. The CDR3 DNA follows: TGTGCCAGCAGTCACTCGGGGGGCCCCTACAATGAGCAGTTCTTC. Together with reference TRBV2 and TRBJ2-1, the CDR3 gives the full variable domain: EPEVTQTPSHQVTQMGQEVILRCVPISNHLYFYWYRQILGQKVEFLVSFYNNEISEKSEIFDDQFSVERPDGSNFTLKIRSTKLEDSAMYFCASSHSGGPYNEQFFGPGTRLTVL.

The J gene is TRBJ2-5, the V gene TRBV3-1 (or the pseudogene TRBV3-2), with D possibly being TRBD1 (5 bases). This CDR3 spans 16 amino acids. Trimming shortened V by 1 base and J by 5 bases, and 17 bases separated the two germline ends. CDR1 and CDR2 (germline): LGHDT, YNNKEL (reference sequence). CDR3 protein: CASSQVGRVAWETQYF. CDR3 in DNA: TGTGCCAGCAGCCAAGTGGGCAGGGTGGCGTGGGAGACCCAGTACTTC.

V and J are TRBV10-3 and TRBJ2-5, with TRBD2 identical over 7 bases. In germline, CDR1 is ENHRY, CDR2 SYGVKD. The CDR3 is made up of 13 amino acids. The V and J ends lost 5 bases and 1 base, in that order; junction bases with no gene match: 1. This CDR3 reads CAISWTSQETQYF. The CDR3 coding sequence is TGTGCCATCAGTTGGACTAGCCAAGAGACCCAGTACTTC.

V is TRBV6-5 and J is TRBJ1-1; D uncertain. This CDR3 has 13 residues. CDR1 is MNHEY, CDR2 SVGAGI, per germline. V was pared by 6 bases and J by 10 bases, with 18 bases between. The CDR3 region is CASSTLTDYGAFF. The CDR3 DNA is TGTGCCAGCAGCACGCTGACGGACTATGGAGCTTTCTTT.

For this clone: One junction end does not reproduce the germline sequence, and a read error may be involved. CDR3 DNA: TGTGCCATCCTCCCGAGGGGCGACAGGGGGTACTTC. Protein: CAILPRGDRGYF. This sequence joins TRBV27 and TRBJ1-2, with 9 bases identical to TRBD1. Germline V gene lookup returns CDR1 MNHEY and CDR2 SMNVEV (reference sequence). This CDR3 has 12 amino acids.

This rearrangement joins TRBV7-9 to TRBJ1-2; D unresolved. Germline V lookup: CDR1 SEHNR, CDR2 FQNEAQ (reference sequence). Trimming removed 8 bases from V and 10 bases from J, with 14 bases in between. The CDR3 spans 11 residues. This CDR3 reads CASLRGADYTF. The DNA for the CDR3 is TGTGCCAGCCTACGGGGAGCAGACTACACCTTC.

The chain uses TRBV12-3 or TRBV12-4 and TRBJ1-1; TRBD1 is a possible D gene (6 bases). The V end was cut by 2 bases, the J end by 5 bases, with 9 bases between. The CDR3 sequence is 13 residues long. Written as DNA, the CDR3 is TGTGCCAGCAGTTTAAAAGGGGGAACTGAAGCTTTCTTT. Translating gives CASSLKGGTEAFF.

The V call is TRBV11-2, the J call TRBJ1-3, with D possibly matching TRBD1 (6 bases). The CDR3 covers 13 residues. V lost 5 bases, J lost 4 bases, and 9 bases lay in between. The germline V gene has CDR1 SGHAT and CDR2 FQNNGV. CDR3 in amino acids: CASSTGQGNTIYF. The CDR3 DNA sequence: TGTGCCAGCAGCACCGGACAGGGAAACACCATATATTTT.

The chain recombines TRBV18 with TRBJ1-5; TRBD1 matches 7 bases. The CDR3 spans 14 residues. Germline V gene sequence: CDR1 KGHSH, CDR2 LQKENI. J gave up 7 bases and V 4 bases, and 7 bases lay outside the gene matches. CDR3 loop: CASSRQGPGQPQHF. CDR3 DNA sequence: TGTGCCAGCTCACGACAGGGCCCGGGGCAGCCCCAGCATTTT.

The rearrangement uses TRBV28 and TRBJ1-2; D is undetermined. V was cut by 5 bases and J by 3 bases, with 10 bases left in between. Germline V gene data show CDR1 as MDHEN and CDR2 as SYDVKM. The CDR3 consists of 13 residues. The CDR3 region has the DNA TGTGCCAGCAGTCCACAGACCTACTATGGCTACACCTTC. It is translated as CASSPQTYYGYTF.

This chain joins TRBV21-1 and TRBJ1-2; whether TRBD1, the table's D call, matches the DNA was not checked. TRBV21-1 is a pseudogene segment. This CDR3 spans 13 amino acids. This CDR3 is CASSATENYGYTF. CDR3 nucleotides: TGTGCCAGCAGCGCTACAGAAAACTATGGCTACACCTTC.

The chain recombines TRBV13 with TRBJ2-3; no definite D call. The V and J ends lost 8 bases and 4 bases respectively, with 13 bases between them. CDR1 PRHDT and CDR2 FYEKMQ come from the germline V gene (reference sequence). The CDR3 has 13 amino acids. CDR3 loop: CASGVREADTQYF. Here the CDR3 DNA reads TGTGCCAGCGGAGTTCGAGAGGCAGATACGCAGTATTTT.

This clone appeared a few times. The genes are TRBV5-1 and TRBJ2-7, with D maybe TRBD1 (6 bases). Germline V gene lookup returns CDR1 SGHRS and CDR2 YFSETQ. This CDR3 spans 15 amino acids. V was shortened by 0 bases and J by 3 bases, with 13 bases between the two germline ends. CDR3 residues: CASSLAADSLYEQYF. DNA for the CDR3: TGCGCCAGCAGCTTGGCCGCGGACAGCCTCTACGAGCAGTACTTC.

The chain carries TRBV30 and TRBJ2-3, with 12 bases matching TRBD2. CDR3 size: 14 residues. With V trimmed by 0 bases and J by 7 bases, 2 bases remained unmatched. From germline, CDR1 is GTSNPN and CDR2 SVGIG (reference sequence). The CDR3 protein is CAWSVLAGGYTQYF. DNA for the CDR3: TGTGCCTGGAGTGTACTAGCGGGAGGTTATACGCAGTATTTT.

The chain couples TRBV5-6 to TRBJ2-6, with TRBD1 matching 10 bases. CDR1 SGHDT and CDR2 YYEEEE come from the germline V gene. The CDR3 contains 15 residues. The V segment lost 1 base and the J segment 17 bases; nucleotides outside the gene matches: 12. This CDR3 is CASSLRGTGAWSMTF. CDR3 nucleotide sequence: TGTGCCAGCAGCTTGCGGGGGACAGGGGCCTGGTCTATGACTTTC.

This CDR3 is CASSPRTSGSGQFF. In nucleotides, the CDR3 is TGTGCCAGCTCACCAAGGACTAGCGGGAGCGGGCAGTTCTTC. The genes are TRBV18 and TRBJ2-1; the match to TRBD2 covers 13 bases. From germline, CDR1 is KGHSH and CDR2 LQKENI. Trimming cost V 2 bases and J 12 bases; bases outside gene matches: 4. This CDR3 has 14 amino acids.

Concerning this clone itself: This same CDR3 is encoded by further DNA sequences in the sample. J is TRBJ1-1 and V is TRBV5-1; 9 bases line up with TRBD1. Per germline, CDR1 SGHRS and CDR2 YFSETQ. V dropped 3 bases and J dropped 1; count of bases not matched to a gene: 4. The CDR3 runs to 15 residues. CDR3 region: CASSWGQGRNTEAFF. CDR3 sequence (DNA): TGCGCCAGCAGCTGGGGACAGGGCAGGAACACTGAAGCTTTCTTT.